These 22 T cell receptor beta chains share one sample of origin, sequenced in a study of T cells after yellow fever vaccination. TCRdb reprocessed the 5' RACE reads via MiXCR and lists one record per CDR3 protein. The sample holds hundreds of thousands of distinct CDR3 sequences, around 10% seen once. The sequenced sample was PBMCs, obtained on the day of the first yellow fever vaccination. The receptors stem from a man between 18 and 29 years old who received the YFV17D yellow fever vaccine.

This chain joins TRBV11-2 and TRBJ2-1; 10 positions match TRBD2. The CDR3 contains 16 residues. Looked up from germline, CDR1 is SGHAT and CDR2 is FQNNGV. V lost 0 bases to trimming and J lost 10 bases; unmatched junction nucleotides: 9. The CDR3 loop reads CASSLDPSGGAKEQFF. CDR3 bases: TGTGCCAGCAGCTTAGATCCGAGCGGGGGGGCGAAGGAGCAGTTCTTC. Full variable domain (rest looked up from reference TRBV11-2 and TRBJ2-1): EAGVAQSPRYKIIEKRQSVAFWCNPISGHATLYWYQQILGQGPKLLIQFQNNGVVDDSQLPKDRFSAERLKGVDSTLKIQPAKLEDSAVYLCASSLDPSGGAKEQFFGPGTRLTVL.

The chain has TRBV11-2 and TRBJ2-7, with 7 nucleotides matching TRBD2. The CDR3 has 16 residues. The germline CDR1 and CDR2 sequences are SGHAT and FQNNGV. The V segment lost 4 bases and the J segment 0 bases; nucleotides outside the gene matches: 9. The CDR3 bases are TGTGCCAGCAGCTCGCCCGGGGGGATAAGCTCCTACGAGCAGTACTTC. It translates to CASSSPGGISSYEQYF.

V is TRBV12-3 or TRBV12-4 and J is TRBJ2-1, with 7 bases aligning to TRBD1. The trim removed 2 bases at V and 9 bases at J, leaving 10 bases unmatched. The CDR3 spans 15 residues. CDR3 in amino acids: CASSLNRGLIGEQFF. CDR3 in DNA: TGTGCCAGCAGTTTAAACAGGGGATTAATAGGTGAGCAGTTCTTC.

This clonotype showed up just a few times. The chain is built from TRBV7-9 and TRBJ1-1; TRBD1 matches 11 bases. The CDR3 runs 16 residues. Trimming at V came to 5 bases and at J to 5 bases, leaving 10 bases not matched to a gene. CDR1 is SEHNR and CDR2 is FQNEAQ in the germline V gene (reference sequence). The CDR3 region is CASSDLLDRGRTEAFF. The CDR3 nucleotides are TGTGCCAGCAGCGATCTCTTGGACAGGGGGCGAACTGAAGCTTTCTTT.

This clonotype turned up a few times. This rearrangement joins TRBV12-3 or TRBV12-4 to TRBJ2-3; the D gene could be TRBD1 or TRBD2 (5 bases each). V gave up 6 bases and J gave up 0 bases, with 10 bases separating them. The CDR3 extends over 14 amino acids. Here the CDR3 reads CASSRDVSTDTQYF. The CDR3 nucleotides are TGTGCCAGCAGCCGGGACGTGAGCACAGATACGCAGTATTTT.

This chain uses TRBV12-3 or TRBV12-4 with TRBJ2-3; D remains unclear. V lost 2 bases and J lost 0, with 12 bases in between. The CDR3 consists of 16 residues. CDR3: CASSLILAPSTDTQYF. CDR3 in DNA: TGTGCCAGCAGTTTAATTCTGGCCCCTAGCACAGATACGCAGTATTTT.

This clonotype was observed a handful of times. The chain links TRBV5-5 to TRBJ1-5; 8 positions match TRBD1. CDR1 SGHKS and CDR2 YYEKEE come from the germline V gene (reference sequence). Unmatched junction bases numbered 7, after V lost 1 base and J lost 7 bases. The CDR3 is 15 residues long. The CDR3 nucleotides read TGTGCCAGCAGCTTGACCCCAGGGGGCGGACAGCCCCAGCATTTT. Its translation is CASSLTPGGGQPQHF. Variable domain in full (rest from reference TRBV5-5 and TRBJ1-5): DAGVTQSPTHLIKTRGQQVTLRCSPISGHKSVSWYQQVLGQGPQFIFQYYEKEERGRGNFPDRFSARQFPNYSSELNVNALLLGDSALYLCASSLTPGGGQPQHFGDGTRLSIL.

The chain employs TRBV2 and TRBJ1-5; D ambiguous. Trimming pared 6 bases from V and 6 bases from J, leaving 9 bases between. This CDR3 contains 12 residues. Germline assignment: CDR1 SNHLY and CDR2 FYNNEI. The CDR3 loop is CASRASSQPQHF. The CDR3 DNA is TGTGCCAGCAGGGCCTCGTCTCAGCCCCAGCATTTT.

The J gene is TRBJ2-5, the V gene TRBV5-1; TRBD1 matches at 7 bases. Germline V gene sequence: CDR1 SGHRS, CDR2 YFSETQ. This CDR3 has 14 residues. V was pared by 4 bases and J by 4 bases, with 7 bases of the junction left unmatched. CDR3 DNA: TGCGCCAGCAGCCTTGAGACAGGGTCAGAGACCCAGTACTTC. Amino acid sequence: CASSLETGSETQYF.

A few counts support this clonotype. This chain connects TRBV6-2 or TRBV6-3 to TRBJ2-1, with D perhaps TRBD1 or TRBD2 (5 bases each). Germline assignment: CDR1 MNHEY and CDR2 SVGEGT. The CDR3 is made up of 17 amino acids. V shed 6 bases and J shed 1 base, with 19 bases lying between them. CDR3 amino acids: CASRGEGIVWSYNEQFF. The CDR3 bases are TGTGCCAGCAGGGGGGAAGGAATTGTATGGTCCTACAATGAGCAGTTCTTC.

The chain employs TRBV19 and TRBJ2-6; 10 bases align to TRBD1. CDR1 and CDR2 (germline): LNHDA, SQIVND (reference sequence). The J segment lost 1 base and the V segment lost 3 bases, leaving 3 bases of the junction unmatched. CDR3 length: 17 amino acids. The CDR3 bases are TGTGCCAGTAGTATTGGACAGGGGGTATCTGGGGCCAACGTCCTGACTTTC. As protein: CASSIGQGVSGANVLTF.

The V and J genes are TRBV4-1 and TRBJ1-2, with D possibly matching TRBD1 (5 bases). V was shortened by 7 bases and J by 7 bases, with 19 bases between the two germline ends. The CDR3 length is 14 residues. CDR1 is MGHRA, CDR2 YSYEKL, per germline. The CDR3 here is CASTTESLRGGYTF. The CDR3 DNA reads TGCGCCAGCACCACCGAGTCCTTAAGGGGTGGCTACACCTTC.

The table lists this clonotype with a few counts. The chain carries TRBV24-1 and TRBJ2-3; a weak D match, TRBD1 (6 bases). This CDR3 spans 13 amino acids. V lost 9 bases, J lost 0 bases, and 9 bases lay in between. CDR1 KGHDR and CDR2 SFDVKD come from the germline V gene. The CDR3 is CATGQGSTDTQYF. In DNA form, the CDR3 reads TGTGCCACCGGGCAGGGGAGCACAGATACGCAGTATTTT.

This clonotype was seen only a few times. The chain has TRBV13 and TRBJ1-1; weak D call: TRBD1 (5 bases). CDR3 length: 14 residues. The germline V gene encodes CDR1 PRHDT and CDR2 FYEKMQ (reference sequence). The V end was cut by 4 bases, the J end by 1 base, with 10 bases between. The CDR3 bases are TGTGCCAGCAGCTGGGGGGAGGGGAACACTGAAGCTTTCTTT. This sequence encodes CASSWGEGNTEAFF.

This clonotype was observed a handful of times. This chain uses TRBV28 with TRBJ1-6; no definite D call. Germline values: CDR1 MDHEN, CDR2 SYDVKM. The CDR3 loop spans 19 amino acids. The V end lost 2 bases, the J end lost 0 bases, and 17 bases lay between the germline ends. CDR3 nucleotide sequence: TGTGCCAGCAGTTTACCGGTCGAGGGCCTAAGCTCCTATAATTCACCCCTCCACTTT. Amino acids: CASSLPVEGLSSYNSPLHF.

This clonotype showed up just a few times. The chain recombines TRBV3-1 with TRBJ2-7, with TRBD1 identical over 8 bases. The V gene end was trimmed by 8 bases and the J gene end by 0 bases; junction bases not matched to a gene: 6. CDR3 length: 14 amino acids. The germline V gene encodes CDR1 LGHDT and CDR2 YNNKEL (reference sequence). The CDR3: CASRGQESSYEQYF. The CDR3 region has the DNA TGTGCCAGCCGGGGACAGGAGAGCTCCTACGAGCAGTACTTC.

This clonotype was seen a single time. V usage is TRBV15 and J usage is TRBJ1-5, with D tentatively TRBD1 (5 bases). V was cut by 3 bases and J by 0 bases, with 12 bases left in between. This CDR3 is 16 amino acids long. CDR1 is LNHNV, CDR2 YYDKDF, per germline (reference sequence). The CDR3 DNA is TGTGCCACCAGCAGGGCCGGGACGGATAGCAATCAGCCCCAGCATTTT. Translation: CATSRAGTDSNQPQHF.

This clonotype was picked up a small number of times. The chain recombines TRBV4-1 with TRBJ1-4; possible D gene TRBD1, 6 bases. The CDR3 is 17 amino acids. Per germline, CDR1 MGHRA and CDR2 YSYEKL. The germline V and J ends were trimmed by 0 bases and 7 bases, with 18 bases remaining between them. The CDR3 nucleotides are TGCGCCAGCAGCCAAGAAAGGTTAGGCAGGGGAAGTGAAAAACTGTTTTTT. Protein sequence: CASSQERLGRGSEKLFF.

The sample holds many counts of this clonotype. The V and J genes are TRBV5-1 and TRBJ1-6, with D tentatively TRBD1 (5 bases). Trimming took off 2 bases at V and 7 bases at J, with 16 bases between the two ends. The length of the CDR3 is 16 residues. Germline lookup yields CDR1 SGHRS and CDR2 YFSETQ. CDR3 bases: TGCGCCAGCAGCTTTACCGACGGGGCGGGGAATTCACCCCTCCACTTT. This encodes CASSFTDGAGNSPLHF.

V gene TRBV7-9 combines with J gene TRBJ1-6; 9 nucleotides match TRBD1. Germline V lookup: CDR1 SEHNR, CDR2 FQNEAQ (reference sequence). The CDR3 consists of 17 residues. V trimming: 3 bases; J trimming: 3 bases; junction bases outside the gene matches: 6. In DNA form, the CDR3 reads TGTGCCAGCAGCTTCCAGACAGGGGGAAACTATAATTCACCCCTCCACTTT. It yields the protein CASSFQTGGNYNSPLHF. The entire variable domain, with the rest obtained from reference TRBV7-9 and TRBJ1-6, is as follows: DTGVSQNPRHKITKRGQNVTFRCDPISEHNRLYWYRQTLGQGPEFLTYFQNEAQLEKSRLLSDRFSAERPKGSFSTLEIQRTEQGDSAMYLCASSFQTGGNYNSPLHFGNGTRLTVT.

This clonotype was recorded a few times. One end of the junction does not line up with germline, which may come from a read error. The chain has TRBV12-3 or TRBV12-4 and TRBJ2-2, with unresolved D. The CDR3 consists of 14 residues. Here the CDR3 reads CASSQLRNAGELFF. The CDR3 DNA follows: TGTGCCAGCAGTCAGCTACGGAACGCCGGGGAGCTGTTTTTT.

V usage is TRBV7-9 and J usage is TRBJ1-5; 8 bases are a match to TRBD1. This CDR3 is built from 14 residues. Germline V gives CDR1 SEHNR, CDR2 FQNEAQ (reference sequence). V gave up 5 bases and J gave up 11 bases; unmatched junction bases: 11. CDR3 sequence reads: CASSPDRDLVAQHF. As DNA, the CDR3 is TGTGCCAGCAGCCCGGACAGGGACCTTGTGGCCCAGCATTTT.